The clone carrying this T cell receptor (beta chain) was counted many times. This specimen comes from a study of T cells in Graves' hyperthyroidism and ophthalmopathy. TCR beta CDR3 regions were amplified from RNA. During a first-round RT-PCR of the TCR CDR3, the HTBI primer set was used. Each CDR3 protein gets one entry after TCRdb re-called the multiplex PCR reads with MiXCR. The data show some 400,000 distinct CDR3 sequences, with approximately 13% seen just once and less than 25% held by the top ten. This CDR3 has 16 residues. Germline CDR1 reads MNHNS; CDR2 reads SASEGT. Trimming removed 5 bases at V and 8 bases at J, with 22 bases between.

The TCR comes from a man under 40 with Graves' hyperthyroidism that later progressed to Graves' ophthalmopathy. The sample comprised blood. The rearrangement joins TRBV6-1 to TRBJ2-4; either TRBD1 or TRBD2 may fit D (5 bases each). CDR3 sequence reads: CASSYGANAGWDIQYF. The CDR3 DNA follows: TGTGCCAGCAGTTACGGGGCCAACGCAGGGTGGGACATTCAGTACTTC.